Each of the 21 T cell receptor beta chains below was sequenced from the same sample in a study of shared clonotypes between healthy human individuals (dated by TCRdb to 2019 to 2021). Libraries came from the immunoSEQ multiplex PCR assay. As stored in TCRdb, this immuneACCESS dataset retains in-frame rearrangements with V and J assigned. A fraction of the clones does not appear; measured against another copy, unresolved V genes explain less than half of the discrepancy, and the remainder lacks a known reason. The sample table lists 1.5 million to 2.5 million clones, approximately 94% of them with a count of one. The top ten clonotypes cover approximately 1% of the sample. For the CD8 naive samples, CD45RO-negative cells were positively selected for CCR7, yielding a CD45RA+CCR7+ population from which TemRA cells were excluded. The sample comprised naive CD8+ T cells sorted from blood. The cell subset or site label, as the study defines it: CD45RA+CCR7+. The receptors were sampled from a man aged 18 to 30 in good health.

The chain is built from TRBV13 and TRBJ2-1; 7 bases match TRBD1. Losses at the gene ends were 1 base for V and 7 bases for J; bases not matched to a gene: 7. The CDR3 has 15 amino acids. Germline CDR1 PRHDT, CDR2 FYEKMQ (reference sequence). CDR3 in amino acids: CASSLVQGVRNEQFF. As DNA, the CDR3 is TGTGCCAGCAGCTTAGTCCAGGGGGTGAGAAATGAGCAGTTCTTC.

This chain links TRBV7-9 with TRBJ1-1, with D perhaps matching TRBD1 (6 bases). The germline V and J ends were trimmed by 0 bases and 2 bases, with 10 bases remaining between them. Looked up from germline, CDR1 is SEHNR and CDR2 is FQNEAQ (reference sequence). The length of the CDR3 is 15 residues. The DNA for the CDR3 is TGTGCCAGCAGCTTAGCCGGACAGATAAACACTGAAGCTTTCTTT. Amino acids: CASSLAGQINTEAFF.

V and J are TRBV5-4 and TRBJ2-4, with 8 bases fitting TRBD1. Per the germline V gene, CDR1 is SGHNT and CDR2 is YYREEE (reference sequence). This CDR3 has 13 amino acids. The ends lost 3 bases at V and 15 bases at J; junction bases unmatched: 11. The CDR3 loop reads CASSSDRGPFWYF. Written as DNA, the CDR3 is TGTGCCAGCAGCTCTGACAGGGGACCCTTTTGGTACTTC.

This chain links TRBV7-6 with TRBJ1-4; maybe TRBD1 (6 bases). This CDR3 region has 14 residues. The germline gives CDR1 SGHVS, CDR2 FNYEAQ. Trimming removed 1 base from V and 7 bases from J, with 10 bases in between. CDR3 in DNA: TGTGCCAGCAGCTTAGACAGGGCCGGTGAAAAACTGTTTTTT. This translates into CASSLDRAGEKLFF.

This clone has just one count. The chain has TRBV11-2 and TRBJ2-2; tentative D call: TRBD2 (5 bases). CDR3 size: 17 residues. V dropped 0 bases and J dropped 1 base, with 12 bases sitting between them. Looked up from germline, CDR1 is SGHAT and CDR2 is FQNNGV. The CDR3 protein is CASSLDPGLGNTGELFF. The CDR3 nucleotides read TGTGCCAGCAGCTTAGACCCGGGGTTGGGGAACACCGGGGAGCTGTTTTTT. Filled out from reference TRBV11-2 and TRBJ2-2, the complete variable domain reads EAGVAQSPRYKIIEKRQSVAFWCNPISGHATLYWYQQILGQGPKLLIQFQNNGVVDDSQLPKDRFSAERLKGVDSTLKIQPAKLEDSAVYLCASSLDPGLGNTGELFFGEGSRLTVL.

V gene TRBV13 combines with J gene TRBJ2-7; 11 bases align to TRBD2. V was clipped by 0 bases and J by 4 bases; unmatched bases: 2. Germline V gene sequence: CDR1 PRHDT, CDR2 FYEKMQ (reference sequence). This CDR3 region has 15 residues. This CDR3 reads CASSLGTSGDYEQYF. The CDR3 DNA sequence: TGTGCCAGCAGCTTAGGGACTAGCGGGGATTACGAGCAGTACTTC.

The chain couples TRBV5-4 to TRBJ1-4; D is undetermined. V shed 10 bases and J shed 12 bases, with 19 bases lying between them. Germline V lookup: CDR1 SGHNT, CDR2 YYREEE (reference sequence). The CDR3 contains 12 residues. CDR3 nucleotides: TGTGCCTGGAGGGAGGGCTCCTCGGAACTGTTTTTT. Translated: CAWREGSSELFF.

This rearrangement joins TRBV6-5 to TRBJ2-5; a weak D match, TRBD1 (6 bases). The CDR3 totals 12 residues. Germline V gene data show CDR1 as MNHEY and CDR2 as SVGAGI. Trimming cost V 7 bases and J 5 bases, with 11 bases left between them. CDR3 nucleotides: TGTGCCAGCACAGGGGTGACGGAGACCCAGTACTTC. Its translation is CASTGVTETQYF.

Remarks on this clone: Since a much larger clone is just one base distant, this may be a read error. Other DNA sequences in the same sample also yield this CDR3. This rearrangement joins TRBV11-2 to TRBJ2-5; D is unresolved. Germline V gene lookup returns CDR1 SGHAT and CDR2 FQNNGV. V shed 4 bases and J shed 2 bases, with 2 bases lying between them. The CDR3 is made up of 11 amino acids. In DNA, the CDR3 is TGTGCCAGCAGCTCTCAAGAGACCCAGTACTTC. Translating gives CASSSQETQYF.

This rearrangement joins TRBV9 to TRBJ2-5; 9 bases map to TRBD1. The CDR3 contains 14 residues. Germline values: CDR1 SGDLS, CDR2 YYNGEE. The junction had 0 bases not matched to a gene; V was cut back by 3 bases and J by 0 bases. The CDR3 sequence is CASSGTGDQETQYF. CDR3 DNA: TGTGCCAGCAGCGGGACAGGGGACCAAGAGACCCAGTACTTC.

V is TRBV2 and J is TRBJ2-1; D possibly corresponds to TRBD2 (5 bases). The V and J ends lost 3 bases and 3 bases respectively, with 9 bases between them. The germline CDR1 and CDR2 sequences are SNHLY and FYNNEI. This CDR3 region has 14 residues. CDR3 bases: TGTGCCAGCAGTGAGGACTCGAACTACAATGAGCAGTTCTTC. Translating it yields CASSEDSNYNEQFF.

The V call is TRBV30, the J call TRBJ1-1; the D is unclear. Germline loops: CDR1 GTSNPN, CDR2 SVGIG (reference sequence). With 3 bases removed from V and 4 bases from J, the gap between germline ends came to 15 bases. There are 14 residues in the CDR3. CDR3 region: CAWSASSGGTEAFF. The CDR3 DNA reads as TGTGCCTGGAGCGCTTCTAGCGGCGGCACTGAAGCTTTCTTT.

As for this clone: Other DNA sequences in the sample encode the same CDR3. V and J are TRBV6-5 and TRBJ2-7; D unresolved. Germline V gene sequence: CDR1 MNHEY, CDR2 SVGAGI. V lost 2 bases, J lost 5 bases, and 4 bases lay in between. The CDR3 extends over 11 amino acids. CDR3 DNA: TGTGCCAGCAGTTACGCTGACGAGCAGTACTTC. This sequence encodes CASSYADEQYF.

For this clone: Other DNA sequences within the sample encode an identical CDR3. This chain links TRBV7-9 with TRBJ2-7; 9 bases are shared with TRBD1. This CDR3 region has 14 residues. J was trimmed by 4 bases and V by 3 bases; bases with no gene match: 4. CDR1 and CDR2 from the germline V gene are SEHNR and FQNEAQ (reference sequence). This CDR3 reads CASSLGTGPYEQYF. CDR3 DNA: TGTGCCAGCAGCTTGGGGACAGGGCCGTACGAGCAGTACTTC. The variable domain in full, completed from reference TRBV7-9 and TRBJ2-7, reads DTGVSQNPRHKITKRGQNVTFRCDPISEHNRLYWYRQTLGQGPEFLTYFQNEAQLEKSRLLSDRFSAERPKGSFSTLEIQRTEQGDSAMYLCASSLGTGPYEQYFGPGTRLTVT.

The chain employs TRBV5-4 and TRBJ2-7, with 7 positions matching TRBD1. The CDR3 totals 15 residues. J was trimmed by 2 bases and V by 5 bases; bases with no gene match: 10. The germline CDR1 and CDR2 sequences are SGHNT and YYREEE (reference sequence). In DNA form, the CDR3 reads TGTGCCAGCAGTTCGAACAGGGGATATCCCTACGAGCAGTACTTC. Its protein is CASSSNRGYPYEQYF.

The CDR3 is CASRGENTGELFF. CDR3 in DNA: TGTGCCAGCAGGGGAGAGAACACCGGGGAGCTGTTTTTT. The J gene is TRBJ2-2, the V gene TRBV7-6, with D possibly being TRBD2 (5 bases). CDR3 length: 13 residues. V lost 6 bases and J 1 base, leaving 6 bases between the germline ends. Germline V gene sequence: CDR1 SGHVS, CDR2 FNYEAQ.

Comment on this clone: This sample also contains other DNA sequences that code for the same CDR3. V is TRBV28 and J is TRBJ2-7; the match to TRBD1 covers 8 bases. This CDR3 contains 14 residues. The trim removed 6 bases at V and 3 bases at J, leaving 7 bases unmatched. Germline V lookup: CDR1 MDHEN, CDR2 SYDVKM. The CDR3, as DNA: TGTGCCAGCAGCCTTACAGGGGGGCTCTACGAGCAGTACTTC. It codes for CASSLTGGLYEQYF.

The chain carries TRBV19 and TRBJ2-1; 9 bases align to TRBD2. V gave up 3 bases and J gave up 6 bases; unmatched junction bases: 3. Per germline, CDR1 LNHDA and CDR2 SQIVND (reference sequence). This CDR3 is built from 14 residues. CDR3 sequence: CASSISGGLNEQFF. CDR3 coding DNA: TGTGCCAGTAGTATCAGCGGGGGGCTCAATGAGCAGTTCTTC. Full variable domain (missing parts from reference TRBV19 and TRBJ2-1): DGGITQSPKYLFRKEGQNVTLSCEQNLNHDAMYWYRQDPGQGLRLIYYSQIVNDFQKGDIAEGYSVSREKKESFPLTVTSAQKNPTAFYLCASSISGGLNEQFFGPGTRLTVL.

This chain uses TRBV12-5 with TRBJ2-7; 9 bases fit TRBD1. This CDR3 region has 17 residues. Germline V gene sequence: CDR1 LGHNT, CDR2 FRNRAP. V lost 0 bases, J lost 6 bases, and 12 bases stayed unmatched. CDR3 DNA: TGTGCTAGTGGTTTGGTACTGGAGGGACAGGGTTATCCCGAGCAGTACTTC. It encodes CASGLVLEGQGYPEQYF.

The CDR3 spells CASSHTYQEYNEQFF. The DNA for the CDR3 is TGTGCCAGCAGCCATACCTACCAGGAATACAATGAGCAGTTCTTC. This rearrangement joins TRBV7-9 to TRBJ2-1; unclear D gene. Germline loops: CDR1 SEHNR, CDR2 FQNEAQ (reference sequence). The CDR3 sequence is 15 residues long. Between the trimmed V and J ends, which lost 5 bases and 4 bases, there was a span of 15 bases.

This chain links TRBV7-6 with TRBJ1-1; D may be TRBD1 (5 bases). The CDR3 length is 15 residues. V was shortened by 1 base and J by 0 bases, with 9 bases between the two germline ends. The V gene's germline CDR1 is SGHVS and CDR2 FNYEAQ. CDR3 in DNA: TGTGCCAGCAGCTTAGGGGACGGCCTGAACACTGAAGCTTTCTTT. It translates to CASSLGDGLNTEAFF.